Following are 8 T cell receptor beta chains from one sample sequenced in a study of blood T cell repertoires in COVID-19. Profiled with immunoSEQ multiplex PCR; TCRdb holds only in-frame clones, not every one. Of about 200,000 clones listed, 80% to 90% are singletons. Input material: PBMCs or T cells enriched from blood (not recorded which). The receptors were sampled from a woman aged 45 to 65 who had been exposed to COVID-19.

This clone was observed a single time. The V call is TRBV10-3, the J call TRBJ2-1, with 9 nucleotides matching TRBD2. From germline, CDR1 is ENHRY and CDR2 SYGVKD. V shed 0 bases, J shed 0 bases, and the junction held 12 bases outside the gene matches. The CDR3 has 20 amino acids. As DNA, the CDR3 is TGTGCCATCAGTGAGTCTAGCGGGGGAGTGACCTTTAGCTCCTACAATGAGCAGTTCTTC. Its translation: CAISESSGGVTFSSYNEQFF.

V gene TRBV5-6 combines with J gene TRBJ2-7, with unresolved D. The germline gives CDR1 SGHDT, CDR2 YYEEEE. This CDR3 is 15 amino acids long. V lost 4 bases, J lost 3 bases, and 17 bases lay in between. The CDR3 DNA reads TGTGCCAGCAGCATAGCTCTCGACGGCTTCTACGAGCAGTACTTC. Translating gives CASSIALDGFYEQYF.

This sequence joins TRBV5-1 and TRBJ2-3; 10 bases line up with TRBD2. This CDR3 is 16 amino acids long. With 0 bases clipped from V and 4 bases from J, the junction kept 5 bases outside the gene matches. CDR1 and CDR2 from the germline V gene are SGHRS and YFSETQ. For the CDR3, the DNA is TGCGCCAGCAGCTTGGAGGGAGCGGGGGGGGCAGATACGCAGTATTTT. Translated: CASSLEGAGGADTQYF.

This clone was seen a few times. The chain has TRBV7-2 and TRBJ1-2; D unclear. This CDR3 is built from 14 residues. Trimming stripped 5 bases from V and 3 bases from J, with 13 bases between. CDR1 is SGHTA and CDR2 is FQGNSA in the germline V gene. The CDR3 is CASSQGGRDYGYTF. The DNA of the CDR3 is TGTGCCAGCAGCCAAGGAGGGAGGGACTATGGCTACACCTTC.

The chain has TRBV7-2 and TRBJ1-3; D is perhaps TRBD1 (5 bases). Looked up from germline, CDR1 is SGHTA and CDR2 is FQGNSA. The CDR3 loop spans 18 amino acids. V shed 3 bases and J shed 0 bases, with 18 bases lying between them. CDR3 loop: CASSLEGWGLSSGNTIYF. In DNA, the CDR3 is TGTGCCAGCAGCTTGGAAGGTTGGGGCCTTAGCTCTGGAAACACCATATATTTT.

The V and J genes are TRBV6-1 and TRBJ1-5, with D possibly being TRBD1 (5 bases). The length of the CDR3 is 14 residues. From germline, CDR1 is MNHNS and CDR2 SASEGT. Trimming cost V 2 bases and J 4 bases, with 9 bases left between them. This chain's CDR3 is CASSERGMNQPQHF. The DNA for the CDR3 is TGTGCCAGCAGTGAAAGGGGAATGAATCAGCCCCAGCATTTT.

This chain connects TRBV5-4 to TRBJ2-5; 10 positions agree with TRBD2. The ends lost 0 bases at V and 4 bases at J; junction bases unmatched: 6. The CDR3 runs 16 residues. The germline gives CDR1 SGHNT, CDR2 YYREEE (reference sequence). The CDR3 nucleotides read TGTGCCAGCAGCTTGGACCAGCGGGGGGGCGGAGAGACCCAGTACTTC. This translates into CASSLDQRGGGETQYF.

This clone was seen a single time. The chain carries TRBV29-1 and TRBJ1-1; TRBD1 matches 7 bases. Germline V CDR1 and CDR2: SQVTM, ANQGSEA. This CDR3 is built from 14 residues. CDR3 region: CIRWVLTGKTEAFF. CDR3 bases: TGCATCCGTTGGGTTCTGACAGGGAAAACTGAAGCTTTCTTT. The variable domain in full, completed from reference TRBV29-1 and TRBJ1-1, reads SAVISQKPSRDICQRGTSLTIQCQVDSQVTMMFWYRQQPGQSLTLIATANQGSEATYESGFVIDKFPISRPNLTFSTLTVSNMSPEDSSIYLCIRWVLTGKTEAFFGQGTRLTVV.